The following is a TCR beta chain sequence with its context. Its specificity is not known. The germline CDR1 and CDR2 sequences are SGHVS and FNYEAQ. The V and J ends lost 5 bases and 3 bases respectively, with 11 bases between them. The CDR3 consists of 13 residues. Method: immunoSEQ multiplex PCR; TCRdb's copy keeps in-frame clones and lacks some. The table has over 110,000 clones, about 92% seen once. The data were obtained in a study of T cell responses to AZD1222 COVID-19 vaccine. Overall study results and limits: The peak T cell response came first, and repertoires were sampled only after it. In the spike-specific TCR repertoire, nearly half reportedly target unmutated variant regions.

The sequence was obtained from an adult in good health. The chain is built from TRBV7-6 and TRBJ2-7; tentatively, D is TRBD2 (6 bases). The material was peripheral blood, obtained on day 0 of AZD1222 vaccination. CDR3 DNA sequence: TGTGCCAGCAGCACGGGCGGGGACTACGAGCAGTACTTC. As protein: CASSTGGDYEQYF.